This T cell receptor beta chain was sequenced during a study of vaccination and CD4 T cells after COVID-19. Trimming removed 6 bases at V and 0 bases at J, with 12 bases between. This CDR3 spans 16 amino acids. Germline V gene sequence: CDR1 SEHNR, CDR2 FQNEAQ (reference sequence). Treatment here: roughly 11-day PBMC culture with coronavirus spike peptide pools or control peptides (ViraFEST assay). Cultured CD4+ T cells had their DNA profiled by the Oncomine TCR Beta short-read assay. Scientists extracted genomic DNA from CD4+ T cells grown in culture. MiXCR, run by TCRdb on the PCR reads, gives a single entry per CDR3 protein. Seen here are some 22,000 distinct CDR3 sequences, around 62% observed once, and the top ten hold approximately 22%. Worth noting for this clonotype: Its specificity is unknown.

This chain joins TRBV7-9 and TRBJ2-6; the D gene could be TRBD1 or TRBD2 (5 bases each). The sequence came from a human donor who received a COVID-19 vaccine. The material sequenced was CD4+ T cells from blood, cultured in vitro, taken before SARS-CoV-2 vaccination. CDR3 bases: TGTGCCAGCAGAGAGGGGTGGAGCTCTGGGGCCAACGTCCTGACTTTC. Translated, it gives CASREGWSSGANVLTF.